The text below deals with one T cell receptor (beta chain). The data are from a study of blood T cell repertoires in COVID-19. V dropped 2 bases and J dropped 5 bases, with 11 bases sitting between them. Germline lookup yields CDR1 SGHTS and CDR2 YDEGEE. This CDR3 has 14 residues. Only in-frame clones appear in the TCRdb table, and some are missing; sequencing was by immunoSEQ multiplex PCR. In the table there are about 150,000 clones, more than 75% of which are singletons. The sample taken for sequencing was peripheral blood. The V gene is TRBV5-8, the J gene TRBJ2-1; no firm D call. The TCR comes from a man aged 55 to 70 with acute or convalescent COVID-19. CDR3 nucleotides: TGTGCCAGCAGCTTCACCAACAGCCACAATGAGCAGTTCTTC. Protein: CASSFTNSHNEQFF. Full variable domain (outside the CDR3, taken from reference TRBV5-8 and TRBJ2-1): EAGVTQSPTHLIKTRGQQATLRCSPISGHTSVYWYQQALGLGLQFLLWYDEGEERNRGNFPPRFSGRQFPNYSSELNVNALELEDSALYLCASSFTNSHNEQFFGPGTRLTVL.